The rows below give T cell receptor beta chains drawn from one sample of a study of CD8 T cells in ankylosing spondylitis. Each CDR3 protein is one row after TCRdb ran MiXCR on the 5' RACE reads. The sample yields fewer than 400,000 distinct CDR3 sequences, 7.5% to 9% seen once. The sequenced sample consisted of blood, either unsorted or a sorted T cell fraction (not recorded which). The receptors here all came from a male donor with ankylosing spondylitis. CDR3s include the opening cysteine and the closing phenylalanine or tryptophan. The order of the fields is J gene, clone size, D gene, V gene, CDR3 protein, CDR3 DNA. D genes are given only for firm matches. Rows may omit the clone size; those that give it use once, few, many or a size class.

TRBJ2-5,.,TRBD2,TRBV3-1,CASSPDRSSGQETQYF,TGTGCCAGCAGCCCTGATAGGTCTAGCGGGCAAGAGACCCAGTACTTC
TRBJ1-2,few,.,TRBV5-5,CASTRRSIGSNYGYTF,TGTGCCAGCACCAGGAGGTCCATAGGGAGCAACTATGGCTACACCTTC
TRBJ2-7,.,TRBD1,TRBV12-3/TRBV12-4,CASSSGTDPSYEQYF,TGTGCCAGCAGCTCTGGGACAGATCCTTCCTACGAGCAGTACTTC
TRBJ2-5,few,TRBD2,TRBV7-8,CASLGLAGAETQYF,TGTGCCAGCCTGGGGCTAGCGGGAGCTGAGACCCAGTACTTC
TRBJ2-1,.,.,TRBV11-2,CASSLAFIGATYNEQFF,TGTGCCAGCAGCTTAGCTTTTATCGGGGCCACCTACAATGAGCAGTTCTTC
TRBJ2-7,.,.,TRBV9,CASSFDMGEQYF,TGTGCCAGCAGCTTCGACATGGGCGAGCAGTACTTC
TRBJ2-7,few,TRBD2,TRBV10-3,CAISEGLANEQYF,TGTGCCATCAGTGAGGGACTAGCGAACGAGCAGTACTTC
TRBJ1-1,.,.,TRBV28,CASSTTLSTEAFF,TGTGCCAGCAGTACCACGCTCAGCACTGAAGCTTTCTTT
TRBJ2-1,many,.,TRBV14,CASSQDSSRLYNEQFF,TGTGCCAGCAGCCAAGATTCATCACGGCTTTACAATGAGCAGTTCTTC
TRBJ2-5,.,TRBD2,TRBV28,CASSLLAGGPEETQYF,TGTGCCAGCAGTTTATTAGCGGGAGGGCCGGAAGAGACCCAGTACTTC
TRBJ2-1,many,TRBD2,TRBV5-1,CASSSEAGARLNEQFF,TGCGCCAGCAGCTCCGAGGCGGGAGCAAGACTGAATGAGCAGTTCTTC
TRBJ2-7,few,.,TRBV20-1,CSASWPGKSYEQYF,TGCAGTGCTAGTTGGCCGGGGAAGTCCTACGAGCAGTACTTC
TRBJ2-7,.,.,TRBV7-6,CASGSASWEQYF,TGTGCCAGCGGATCCGCCTCTTGGGAGCAGTACTTC
TRBJ2-1,few,TRBD2,TRBV6-1,CASRGLAGLNEQFF,TGTGCCAGCAGAGGACTAGCGGGACTCAATGAGCAGTTCTTC
TRBJ2-2,few,.,TRBV7-9,CASSPGPPNTGELFF,TGTGCCAGCAGCCCGGGACCGCCGAACACCGGGGAGCTGTTTTTT